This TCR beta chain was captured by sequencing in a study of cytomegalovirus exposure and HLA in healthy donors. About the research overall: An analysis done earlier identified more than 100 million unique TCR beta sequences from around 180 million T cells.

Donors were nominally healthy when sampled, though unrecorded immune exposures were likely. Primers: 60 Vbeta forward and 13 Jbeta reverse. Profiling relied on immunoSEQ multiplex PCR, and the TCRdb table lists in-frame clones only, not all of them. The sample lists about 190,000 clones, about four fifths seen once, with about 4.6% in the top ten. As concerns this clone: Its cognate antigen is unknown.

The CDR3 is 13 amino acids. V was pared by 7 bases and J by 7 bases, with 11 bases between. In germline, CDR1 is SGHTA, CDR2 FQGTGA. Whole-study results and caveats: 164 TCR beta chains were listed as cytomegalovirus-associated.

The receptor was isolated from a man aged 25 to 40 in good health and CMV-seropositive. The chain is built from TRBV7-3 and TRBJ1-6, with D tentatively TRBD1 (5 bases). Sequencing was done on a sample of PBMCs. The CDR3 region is CASTRDVNSPLHF. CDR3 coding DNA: TGTGCCAGCACCAGGGATGTGAATTCACCCCTCCACTTT.